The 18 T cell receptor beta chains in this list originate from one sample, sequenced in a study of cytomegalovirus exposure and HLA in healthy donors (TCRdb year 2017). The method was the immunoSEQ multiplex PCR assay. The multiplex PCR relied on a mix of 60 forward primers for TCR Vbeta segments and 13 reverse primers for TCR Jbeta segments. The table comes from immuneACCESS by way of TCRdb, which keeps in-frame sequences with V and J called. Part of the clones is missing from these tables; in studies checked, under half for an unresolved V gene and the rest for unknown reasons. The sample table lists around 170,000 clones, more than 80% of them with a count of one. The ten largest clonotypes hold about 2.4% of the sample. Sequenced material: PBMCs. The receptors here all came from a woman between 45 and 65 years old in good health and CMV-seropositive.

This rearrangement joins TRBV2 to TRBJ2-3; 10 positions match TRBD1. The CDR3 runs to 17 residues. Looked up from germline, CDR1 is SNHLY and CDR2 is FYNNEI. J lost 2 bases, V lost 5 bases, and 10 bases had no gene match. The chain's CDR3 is CASSFRDRGRSTDTQYF. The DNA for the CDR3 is TGTGCCAGCAGTTTCCGGGACAGGGGAAGGTCCACAGATACGCAGTATTTT. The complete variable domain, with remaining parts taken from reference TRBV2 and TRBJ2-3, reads EPEVTQTPSHQVTQMGQEVILRCVPISNHLYFYWYRQILGQKVEFLVSFYNNEISEKSEIFDDQFSVERPDGSNFTLKIRSTKLEDSAMYFCASSFRDRGRSTDTQYFGPGTRLTVL.

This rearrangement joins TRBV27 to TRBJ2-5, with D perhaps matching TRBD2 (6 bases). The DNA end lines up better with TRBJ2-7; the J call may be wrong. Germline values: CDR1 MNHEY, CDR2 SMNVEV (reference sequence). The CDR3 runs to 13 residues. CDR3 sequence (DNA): TGTGCCAGCAGTCCCTCGACTAGTTACGAGCAGTACTTC. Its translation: CASSPSTSYEQYF.

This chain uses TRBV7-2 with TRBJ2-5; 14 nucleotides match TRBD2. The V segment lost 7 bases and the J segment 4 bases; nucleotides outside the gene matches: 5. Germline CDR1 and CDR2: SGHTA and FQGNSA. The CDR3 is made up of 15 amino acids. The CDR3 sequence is CASTFGTSGGETQYF. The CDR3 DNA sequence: TGTGCCAGCACCTTCGGGACTAGCGGGGGAGAGACCCAGTACTTC. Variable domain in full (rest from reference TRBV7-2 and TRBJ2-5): GAGVSQSPSNKVTEKGKDVELRCDPISGHTALYWYRQSLGQGLEFLIYFQGNSAPDKSGLPSDRFSAERTGGSVSTLTIQRTQQEDSAVYLCASTFGTSGGETQYFGPGTRLLVL.

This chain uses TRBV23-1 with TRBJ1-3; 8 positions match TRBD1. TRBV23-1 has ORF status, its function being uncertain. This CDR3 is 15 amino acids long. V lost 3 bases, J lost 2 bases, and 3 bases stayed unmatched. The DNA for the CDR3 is TGCGCCAGCAGTCAGTTGACAGGGGCTGGAAACACCATATATTTT. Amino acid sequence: CASSQLTGAGNTIYF.

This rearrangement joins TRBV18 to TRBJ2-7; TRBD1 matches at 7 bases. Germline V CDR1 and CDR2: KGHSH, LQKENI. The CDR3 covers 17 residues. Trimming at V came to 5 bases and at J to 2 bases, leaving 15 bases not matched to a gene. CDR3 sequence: CASSITRDRARPYEQYF. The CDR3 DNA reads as TGTGCCAGCTCAATTACCCGAGACAGGGCAAGACCCTACGAGCAGTACTTC.

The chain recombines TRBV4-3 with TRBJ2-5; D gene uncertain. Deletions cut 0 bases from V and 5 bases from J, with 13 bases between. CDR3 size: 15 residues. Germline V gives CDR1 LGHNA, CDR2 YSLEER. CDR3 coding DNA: TGCGCCAGCAGCCAAGATCTTTACAGTGAGGAGACCCAGTACTTC. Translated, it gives CASSQDLYSEETQYF.

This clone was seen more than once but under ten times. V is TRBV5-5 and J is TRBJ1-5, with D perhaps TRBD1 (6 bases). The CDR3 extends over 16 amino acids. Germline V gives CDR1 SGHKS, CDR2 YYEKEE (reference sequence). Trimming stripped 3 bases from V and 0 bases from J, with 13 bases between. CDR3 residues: CASSSLLGASNQPQHF. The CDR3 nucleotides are TGTGCCAGCAGCTCGCTGCTGGGGGCTAGCAATCAGCCCCAGCATTTT.

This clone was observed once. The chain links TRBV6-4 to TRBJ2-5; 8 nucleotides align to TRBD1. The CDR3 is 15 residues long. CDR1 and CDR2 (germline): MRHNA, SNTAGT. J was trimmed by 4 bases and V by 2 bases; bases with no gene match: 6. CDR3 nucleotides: TGTGCCAGCAGTGACCGAAGAGGACAGGGAGAGACCCAGTACTTC. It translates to CASSDRRGQGETQYF.

For the CDR3, the DNA is TGTGCCACCAGCAGGTTACAGGAGATCAATCAGCCCCAGCATTTT. It is translated as CATSRLQEINQPQHF. The chain joins TRBV15 to TRBJ1-5, with a possible D match to TRBD1 (5 bases). This CDR3 is 15 amino acids long. Deletions cut 3 bases from V and 3 bases from J, with 12 bases between. In germline, CDR1 is LNHNV, CDR2 YYDKDF (reference sequence).

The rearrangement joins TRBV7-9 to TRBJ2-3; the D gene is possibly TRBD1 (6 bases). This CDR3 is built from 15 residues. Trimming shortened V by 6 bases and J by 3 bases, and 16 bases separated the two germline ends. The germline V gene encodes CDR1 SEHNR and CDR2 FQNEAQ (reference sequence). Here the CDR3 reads CASRIWTVGTDTQYF. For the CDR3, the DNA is TGTGCCAGCAGAATCTGGACAGTTGGGACAGATACGCAGTATTTT.

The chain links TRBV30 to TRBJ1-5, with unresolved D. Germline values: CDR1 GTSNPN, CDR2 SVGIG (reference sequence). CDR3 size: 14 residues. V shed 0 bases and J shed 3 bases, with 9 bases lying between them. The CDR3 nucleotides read TGTGCCTGGAGTGTATCCCAGAACAATCAGCCCCAGCATTTT. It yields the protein CAWSVSQNNQPQHF.

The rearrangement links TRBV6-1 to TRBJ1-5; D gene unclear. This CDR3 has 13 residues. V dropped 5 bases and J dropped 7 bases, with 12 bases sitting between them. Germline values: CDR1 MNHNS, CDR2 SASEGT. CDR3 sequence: CASSSTTWQPQHF. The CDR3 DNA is TGTGCCAGCAGTTCCACTACCTGGCAGCCCCAGCATTTT.

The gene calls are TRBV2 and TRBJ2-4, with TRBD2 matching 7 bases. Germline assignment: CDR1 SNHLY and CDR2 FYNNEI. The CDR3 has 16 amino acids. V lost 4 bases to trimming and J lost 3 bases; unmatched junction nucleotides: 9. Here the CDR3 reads CASSGGSRVRKNIQYF. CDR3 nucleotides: TGTGCCAGCAGTGGCGGGAGCAGGGTCCGCAAAAACATTCAGTACTTC.

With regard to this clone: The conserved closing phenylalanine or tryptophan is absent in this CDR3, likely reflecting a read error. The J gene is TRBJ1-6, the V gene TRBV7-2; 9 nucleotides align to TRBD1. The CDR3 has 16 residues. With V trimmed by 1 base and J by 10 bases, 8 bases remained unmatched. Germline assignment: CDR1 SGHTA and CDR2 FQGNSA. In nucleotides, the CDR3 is TGTGCCAGCAGCTTAGAGGGTGGGACAGGGATCTCACCCCTCCACCTT. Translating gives CASSLEGGTGISPLHL.

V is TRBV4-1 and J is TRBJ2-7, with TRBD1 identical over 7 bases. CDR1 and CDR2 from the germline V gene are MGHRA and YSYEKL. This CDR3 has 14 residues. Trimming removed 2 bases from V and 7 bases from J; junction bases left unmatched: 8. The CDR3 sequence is CASSQNPTGAEQYF. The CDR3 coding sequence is TGCGCCAGCAGCCAAAACCCCACAGGGGCGGAGCAGTACTTC.

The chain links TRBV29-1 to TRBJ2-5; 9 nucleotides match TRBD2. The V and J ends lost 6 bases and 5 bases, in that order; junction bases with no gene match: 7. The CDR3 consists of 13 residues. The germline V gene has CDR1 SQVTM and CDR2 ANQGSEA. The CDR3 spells CSVGAGGGETQYF. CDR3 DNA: TGCAGCGTGGGAGCGGGGGGCGGGGAGACCCAGTACTTC.

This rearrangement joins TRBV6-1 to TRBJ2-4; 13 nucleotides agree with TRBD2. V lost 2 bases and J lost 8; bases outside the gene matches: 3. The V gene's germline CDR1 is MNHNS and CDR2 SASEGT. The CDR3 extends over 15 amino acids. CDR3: CASSETSGGADIQYF. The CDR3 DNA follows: TGTGCCAGCAGTGAAACTAGCGGGGGGGCAGACATTCAGTACTTC.

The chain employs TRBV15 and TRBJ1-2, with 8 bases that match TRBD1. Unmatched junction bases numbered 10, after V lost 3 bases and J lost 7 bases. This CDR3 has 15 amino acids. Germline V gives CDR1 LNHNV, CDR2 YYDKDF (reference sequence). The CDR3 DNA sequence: TGTGCCACCAGCAGGCAACAGGGGGGATATGGTGGCTACACCTTC. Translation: CATSRQQGGYGGYTF.